This T cell receptor beta chain was captured in a study of tumor and adjacent non-tumor tissue in lung cancer. Turning to this clonotype: A read error may explain this, as a much larger clone is one base away.

RNA was extracted from bulk tissue without any cell sorting. Three rounds of nested PCR, following a modified ARM-PCR protocol, produced the TCRbeta library. Each CDR3 protein gets one entry after TCRdb re-called the multiplex PCR reads with MiXCR. The sample shows about 93,000 distinct CDR3 sequences, about 67% of them seen only once. The sample consisted of lung tumor tissue. The source of this sequence is a man aged 60-69 years with non-small cell lung cancer.

CDR3 DNA sequence: TGTCCCAGCAGTTTGGGGGGGACAGGCTATGGCTACACCTTC. This encodes CPSSLGGTGYGYTF. The chain has TRBV28 and TRBJ1-2; 8 bases map to TRBD1. Germline V gives CDR1 MDHEN, CDR2 SYDVKM. The CDR3 is 14 amino acids.